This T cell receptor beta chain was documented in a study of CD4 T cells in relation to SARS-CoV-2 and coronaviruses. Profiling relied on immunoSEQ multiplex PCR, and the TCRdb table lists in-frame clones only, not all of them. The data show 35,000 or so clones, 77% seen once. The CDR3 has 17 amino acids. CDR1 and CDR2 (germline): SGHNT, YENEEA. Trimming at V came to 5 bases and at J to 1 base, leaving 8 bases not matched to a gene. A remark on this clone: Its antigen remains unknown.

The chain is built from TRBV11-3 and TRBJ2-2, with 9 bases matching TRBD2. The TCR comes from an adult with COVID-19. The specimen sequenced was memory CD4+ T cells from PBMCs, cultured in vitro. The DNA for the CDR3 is TGTGCCAGCAGCCCGGTAGCGGGAGCGGGGAACACCGGGGAGCTGTTTTTT. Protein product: CASSPVAGAGNTGELFF.